This T cell receptor (beta chain) was observed in a study of cytomegalovirus exposure and HLA in healthy donors. The PCR contained 60 Vbeta and 13 Jbeta primers. Data came from immunoSEQ multiplex PCR; TCRdb stores just in-frame clones and leaves some out. Of roughly 150,000 clones listed, 80% to 85% were seen once; the top ten hold 0.95% to 1.5%. V was clipped by 1 base and J by 8 bases, with 14 bases between them. The germline CDR1 and CDR2 sequences are LGHNT and FRNRAP. The CDR3 extends over 14 amino acids. Sequencing was done on a sample of PBMCs. The rearrangement uses TRBV12-5 and TRBJ1-2, with no clear D. This receptor was identified in a boy aged 2 to 10 in good health and CMV-seronegative. CDR3 in amino acids: CASGLASTASGYTF. CDR3 nucleotides: TGTGCTAGTGGTTTGGCTAGCACAGCGTCCGGCTACACCTTC.